Given below is one T cell receptor (beta chain) in context. PCR used 60 Vbeta primers and 13 Jbeta primers. Sequencing was performed with immunoSEQ multiplex PCR; in TCRdb, only in-frame clones are kept and a portion is missing. The data hold fewer than 200,000 clones, with roughly four fifths observed a single time. Per germline, CDR1 SGHTA and CDR2 FQGNSA. The CDR3 is 14 amino acids. V lost 1 base, J lost 6 bases, and 13 bases lay in between. The data originate from a study of cytomegalovirus exposure and HLA in healthy donors. The V and J genes are TRBV7-2 and TRBJ2-7, with D possibly matching TRBD2 (6 bases). The source material was PBMCs. The source is a man younger than 30 in good health and CMV-seronegative. CDR3 sequence: CASSLVGGRGEQYF. As DNA, the CDR3 is TGTGCCAGCAGCTTAGTGGGGGGACGGGGCGAGCAGTACTTC. The full variable domain, rest sourced from reference TRBV7-2 and TRBJ2-7, is GAGVSQSPSNKVTEKGKDVELRCDPISGHTALYWYRQSLGQGLEFLIYFQGNSAPDKSGLPSDRFSAERTGGSVSTLTIQRTQQEDSAVYLCASSLVGGRGEQYFGPGTRLTVT.